Following are 14 T cell receptor beta chains from one sample sequenced in a study of beta chain features in type 1 diabetes. Study conclusions and caveats: Shortening of TCRB CDR3s, moderate but significant, appeared in all four CD4+ subsets of Type 1 diabetes patients.

No antigens are known for them. Every bit of the isolated RNA underwent reverse transcription, so sequencing read expressed TCRB transcripts. The data were produced by immunoSEQ multiplex PCR, yet TCRdb's version contains in-frame clones alone and is incomplete. The table records 250,000 to 300,000 clones, about 24% of them present only once. Source material: naive CD4+ T cells from blood. Receptor source: a woman in her twenties or thirties with type 1 diabetes.

This clone was counted between two and nine times. The genes are TRBV11-2 and TRBJ2-5; D perhaps matches TRBD1 (6 bases). Between the trimmed V and J ends, which lost 5 bases and 3 bases, there was a span of 16 bases. The V gene's germline CDR1 is SGHAT and CDR2 FQNNGV. The CDR3 length is 15 residues. The CDR3 protein is CASSPTGLMEETQYF. The CDR3 DNA sequence: TGTGCCAGCAGCCCCACAGGGTTGATGGAAGAGACCCAGTACTTC. Complete variable domain (other parts from reference TRBV11-2 and TRBJ2-5): EAGVAQSPRYKIIEKRQSVAFWCNPISGHATLYWYQQILGQGPKLLIQFQNNGVVDDSQLPKDRFSAERLKGVDSTLKIQPAKLEDSAVYLCASSPTGLMEETQYFGPGTRLLVL.

On this clone: The same CDR3 can be traced to other DNA sequences in this sample. The chain carries TRBV4-1 and TRBJ2-5, with D unresolved. The CDR3 consists of 13 residues. The germline CDR1 and CDR2 sequences are MGHRA and YSYEKL. V was shortened by 3 bases and J by 5 bases, with 10 bases between the two germline ends. The CDR3 DNA is TGCGCCAGCAGCCAGGGCCTCCTCGAGACCCAGTACTTC. Protein sequence: CASSQGLLETQYF.

This sequence joins TRBV6-5 and TRBJ1-5; TRBD1 aligns across 11 bases. The germline CDR1 and CDR2 sequences are MNHEY and SVGAGI. J was trimmed by 1 base and V by 2 bases; bases with no gene match: 1. The CDR3 totals 16 residues. In DNA, the CDR3 is TGTGCCAGCAGTTACGGGGACAGGGGGAGCAATCAGCCCCAGCATTTT. This translates into CASSYGDRGSNQPQHF.

The sample holds a few counts of this clone. The V call is TRBV29-1, the J call TRBJ2-7; D perhaps matches TRBD2 (6 bases). The CDR3 covers 13 residues. CDR1 and CDR2 (germline): SQVTM, ANQGSEA. The germline V and J ends were trimmed by 1 base and 6 bases, with 13 bases remaining between them. This CDR3 reads CSVEGQGGTEQYF. CDR3 sequence (DNA): TGCAGCGTTGAAGGCCAGGGCGGGACCGAGCAGTACTTC.

This clone was observed a few times. This chain links TRBV23-1 with TRBJ1-5; D is unresolved. TRBV23-1 qualifies as an ORF whose function is uncertain. The CDR3 runs to 15 residues. V shed 4 bases and J shed 2 bases, with 12 bases lying between them. CDR3 in amino acids: CASSRPGERNQPQHF. CDR3 in DNA: TGCGCCAGCAGTCGACCCGGAGAGCGCAATCAGCCCCAGCATTTT.

This clone was picked up a small number of times. The rearrangement uses TRBV14 and TRBJ1-2, with D uncertain. This CDR3 contains 14 residues. Germline V gene sequence: CDR1 SGHDN, CDR2 FVKESK. V was trimmed by 2 bases and J by 0 bases, leaving 7 bases between them. The CDR3 nucleotides are TGTGCCAGCAGCCAATCTACAGCTAACTATGGCTACACCTTC. Amino acid sequence: CASSQSTANYGYTF.

This chain joins TRBV14 and TRBJ2-1; D gene unclear. Trimming shortened V by 4 bases and J by 0 bases, and 13 bases separated the two germline ends. The V gene's germline CDR1 is SGHDN and CDR2 FVKESK. The CDR3 loop spans 16 amino acids. The DNA of the CDR3 is TGTGCCAGCAGCCTCTCCGGCGGCAGCTCCTACAATGAGCAGTTCTTC. Translation gives CASSLSGGSSYNEQFF. Together with reference TRBV14 and TRBJ2-1, the CDR3 gives the full variable domain: EAGVTQFPSHSVIEKGQTVTLRCDPISGHDNLYWYRRVMGKEIKFLLHFVKESKQDESGMPNNRFLAERTGGTYSTLKVQPAELEDSGVYFCASSLSGGSSYNEQFFGPGTRLTVL.

The chain joins TRBV7-8 to TRBJ2-5; 12 nucleotides match TRBD2. Germline V gene lookup returns CDR1 SGHVS and CDR2 FQNEAQ. The CDR3 has 15 amino acids. V dropped 6 bases and J dropped 4; count of bases not matched to a gene: 6. The CDR3 bases are TGTGCCAGCAGGCAGACTAGCGGGAGCCCAGAGACCCAGTACTTC. This codes for CASRQTSGSPETQYF. Variable domain in full (rest from reference TRBV7-8 and TRBJ2-5): GAGVSQSPRYKVAKRGQDVALRCDPISGHVSLFWYQQALGQGPEFLTYFQNEAQLDKSGLPSDRFFAERPEGSVSTLKIQRTQQEDSAVYLCASRQTSGSPETQYFGPGTRLLVL.

This clone was counted only a few times. The V and J genes are TRBV19 and TRBJ1-2; D gene unclear. V was trimmed by 7 bases and J by 4 bases, leaving 13 bases between them. Germline loops: CDR1 LNHDA, CDR2 SQIVND (reference sequence). CDR3 length: 13 residues. The CDR3 nucleotides are TGTGCCAGTACAGAACCATCTTTCTATGGCTACACCTTC. Translating it yields CASTEPSFYGYTF.

This clone came up once. V usage is TRBV11-3 and J usage is TRBJ1-1; D might be TRBD1 (5 bases). Germline CDR1 SGHNT, CDR2 YENEEA. V was shortened by 5 bases and J by 8 bases, with 18 bases between the two germline ends. The length of the CDR3 is 14 residues. CDR3 region: CASSPGESPVEAFF. CDR3 DNA sequence: TGTGCCAGCAGCCCGGGGGAGAGTCCAGTAGAAGCTTTCTTT.

V gene TRBV5-1 combines with J gene TRBJ2-5, with TRBD2 matching over 11 bases. V gave up 4 bases and J gave up 5 bases; unmatched junction bases: 7. CDR3 size: 15 residues. Germline V gives CDR1 SGHRS, CDR2 YFSETQ. The CDR3 reads CASSPLAGVEETQYF. The CDR3 region has the DNA TGCGCCAGCAGCCCACTAGCGGGAGTTGAGGAGACCCAGTACTTC.

In its sample, this clone was seen a few times. The chain recombines TRBV19 with TRBJ2-7; D gene uncertain. Trimming took 2 bases from V and 5 from J, leaving 4 bases between them. CDR3 length: 11 amino acids. The germline gives CDR1 LNHDA, CDR2 SQIVND (reference sequence). This CDR3 reads CASSIRDEQYF. Written as DNA, the CDR3 is TGTGCCAGTAGTATACGGGACGAGCAGTACTTC.

This clone was recorded a few times. This rearrangement joins TRBV28 to TRBJ2-7, with D unclear. V was shortened by 5 bases and J by 6 bases, with 8 bases between the two germline ends. This CDR3 is built from 11 residues. Germline values: CDR1 MDHEN, CDR2 SYDVKM. CDR3 sequence reads: CASSPRSEQYF. The CDR3 DNA reads as TGTGCCAGCAGTCCCCGTAGCGAGCAGTACTTC.

The sample holds a few counts of this clone. The chain couples TRBV10-2 to TRBJ2-1; D may be TRBD2 (5 bases). V dropped 6 bases and J dropped 1 base, with 16 bases sitting between them. The CDR3 extends over 16 amino acids. Germline-derived CDR1 and CDR2 are WSHSY and SAAADI. CDR3 protein: CASSPPSSGSYNEQFF. For the CDR3, the DNA is TGCGCCAGCAGCCCCCCCTCGAGCGGATCCTACAATGAGCAGTTCTTC.